A single sample gave rise to the 22 T cell receptor beta chains below, sequenced in a study of T cells in Graves' hyperthyroidism and ophthalmopathy (dated by TCRdb to the late 2010s). The library was made by multiplex PCR. For sequencing, an Illumina HiSeq 2000 was employed. The TCR beta CDR3 regions were amplified from the RNA transcripts. The TCR CDR3 was subjected to a first round of RT-PCR using the HTBI primer set and the Qiagen OneStep RT-PCR kit. TCRdb itself trimmed the public reads at Q25 with fastp, ran MiXCR and retained productive beta chains. CDR3 protein duplicates are merged, each entry listing the most common genes and DNA. A total of under 400,000 distinct CDR3 sequences appear in this sample, 25% of them only once. 70% to 75% of the sample goes to the ten largest clones. Sequenced sample: blood. The origin of the receptors is a man over 45 with Graves' hyperthyroidism.

This clonotype has ten or more counts. This chain joins TRBV11-2 and TRBJ2-1; D unresolved. CDR3 length equals 14 residues. Germline V CDR1 and CDR2: SGHAT, FQNNGV. The V end was cut by 3 bases, the J end by 0 bases, with 6 bases between. The CDR3 nucleotides are TGTGCCAGCAGCTTGGCTGCCTCCTACAATGAGCAGTTCTTC. This translates into CASSLAASYNEQFF.

This clonotype was seen repeatedly, ten times or more. The chain joins TRBV5-1 to TRBJ1-1; possibly TRBD1 for D (5 bases). The V gene's germline CDR1 is SGHRS and CDR2 YFSETQ. V was cut by 3 bases and J by 3 bases, with 9 bases left in between. The CDR3 has 13 amino acids. CDR3 sequence reads: CASSWEGYTEAFF. The CDR3 nucleotides are TGCGCCAGCAGCTGGGAGGGGTACACTGAAGCTTTCTTT.

The J gene is TRBJ2-7, the V gene TRBV4-1; TRBD2 matches at 8 bases. Germline assignment: CDR1 MGHRA and CDR2 YSYEKL. V trimming: 0 bases; J trimming: 2 bases; junction bases outside the gene matches: 12. CDR3 size: 18 residues. Here the CDR3 DNA reads TGCGCCAGCAGCCAAGATGGCCGGCCACTAGCGGAGCCCTACGAGCAGTACTTC. Protein: CASSQDGRPLAEPYEQYF.

There are many counts of this clonotype. The V gene is TRBV12-3 or TRBV12-4, the J gene TRBJ1-1; TRBD1 aligns across 10 bases. The length of the CDR3 is 14 residues. The V and J ends lost 7 bases and 4 bases, in that order; junction bases with no gene match: 6. CDR3 residues: CASTVGQGGTEAFF. The CDR3 DNA follows: TGTGCCAGCACGGTAGGACAGGGGGGCACTGAAGCTTTCTTT.

Many counts were recorded for this clonotype. CDR3 protein: CASSHDRGPRTETQYF. The CDR3 coding sequence is TGTGCCAGCAGCCACGACAGGGGGCCACGGACGGAGACCCAGTACTTC. The gene calls are TRBV3-1 and TRBJ2-5, with 10 bases that match TRBD1. V shed 3 bases and J 5 bases; nucleotides not matched to a gene: 9. Germline CDR1 LGHDT, CDR2 YNNKEL (reference sequence). The CDR3 has 16 residues.

Many counts were recorded for this clonotype. The V gene is TRBV11-3, the J gene TRBJ2-7, with TRBD1 matching 10 bases. V was pared by 5 bases and J by 3 bases, with 4 bases of the junction left unmatched. CDR1 and CDR2 from the germline V gene are SGHNT and YENEEA. This CDR3 spans 14 amino acids. The chain's CDR3 is CASSPTGGHYEQYF. In nucleotides, the CDR3 is TGTGCCAGCAGCCCGACAGGGGGCCACTACGAGCAGTACTTC.

This clonotype was picked up many times. The chain employs TRBV20-1 and TRBJ2-5; 8 bases align to TRBD1. With 6 bases clipped from V and 2 bases from J, the junction kept 5 bases outside the gene matches. The CDR3 has 13 amino acids. Germline V gives CDR1 DFQATT, CDR2 SNEGSKA (reference sequence). Here the CDR3 reads CSARGTGQETQYF. The CDR3 nucleotides read TGCAGTGCACGGGGGACAGGTCAAGAGACCCAGTACTTC.

The chain is built from TRBV10-3 and TRBJ2-3; 12 bases align to TRBD2. This CDR3 spans 16 amino acids. Trimming cost V 0 bases and J 6 bases; bases outside gene matches: 4. Germline loops: CDR1 ENHRY, CDR2 SYGVKD. The CDR3 protein is CAISESTSGSPDTQYF. DNA of the CDR3: TGTGCCATCAGTGAGTCGACTAGCGGGAGCCCGGATACGCAGTATTTT.

The chain recombines TRBV20-1 with TRBJ2-3; D is undetermined. Trimming took off 6 bases at V and 2 bases at J, with 12 bases between the two ends. Per the germline V gene, CDR1 is DFQATT and CDR2 is SNEGSKA (reference sequence). The CDR3 runs 13 residues. The CDR3 spells CSAGSRTTDTQYF. In DNA, the CDR3 is TGCAGTGCCGGTTCGCGGACCACAGATACGCAGTATTTT.

The chain has TRBV5-1 and TRBJ2-2, with D possibly matching TRBD1 (5 bases). Trimming took off 1 base at V and 4 bases at J, with 8 bases between the two ends. The germline CDR1 and CDR2 sequences are SGHRS and YFSETQ. This CDR3 is 14 amino acids long. CDR3: CASSLYQGTGELFF. CDR3 nucleotide sequence: TGCGCCAGCAGCTTGTACCAGGGCACCGGGGAGCTGTTTTTT.

On this clonotype itself: The junction does not match germline at one end; this may be a read error. The V call is TRBV7-9, the J call TRBJ1-2; 8 bases agree with TRBD1. Looked up from germline, CDR1 is SEHNR and CDR2 is FQNEAQ (reference sequence). The CDR3 runs 16 residues. The CDR3 nucleotides are TGTGCCAACAGCTTGTTCCCAGGGGGCCGGGACTATGGCTACACCTTC. The encoded protein is CANSLFPGGRDYGYTF.

The genes are TRBV11-2 and TRBJ2-3; D not certain. The ends were cut back, 0 bases at V and 9 bases at J, with 4 bases in the middle. The CDR3 is 11 amino acids. Germline V gene sequence: CDR1 SGHAT, CDR2 FQNNGV. CDR3: CASSLDRTQYF. In DNA form, the CDR3 reads TGTGCCAGCAGCTTAGATCGAACGCAGTATTTT.

This clonotype has a handful of counts. V is TRBV14 and J is TRBJ2-1; 8 bases map to TRBD1. The germline gives CDR1 SGHDN, CDR2 FVKESK. The V gene end was trimmed by 6 bases and the J gene end by 4 bases; junction bases not matched to a gene: 2. The CDR3 extends over 13 amino acids. This CDR3 is CASRGTGYNEQFF. CDR3 DNA sequence: TGTGCCAGCAGGGGGACAGGATACAATGAGCAGTTCTTC.

The rearrangement joins TRBV19 to TRBJ2-4; TRBD2 might be the D (5 bases). There are 17 residues in the CDR3. Trimming took 1 base from V and 1 from J, leaving 14 bases between them. Per the germline V gene, CDR1 is LNHDA and CDR2 is SQIVND (reference sequence). The CDR3: CASSIGWELAAKNIQYF. CDR3 sequence (DNA): TGTGCCAGTAGTATAGGGTGGGAGTTGGCGGCCAAAAACATTCAGTACTTC.

The rearrangement uses TRBV5-1 and TRBJ1-2; unclear D gene. The germline V gene has CDR1 SGHRS and CDR2 YFSETQ. V was pared by 0 bases and J by 6 bases, with 6 bases between. This CDR3 region has 12 residues. CDR3 bases: TGCGCCAGCAGCTTGGGTGCCAATGGCTACACCTTC. This gives the protein CASSLGANGYTF.

V usage is TRBV18 and J usage is TRBJ2-6; D call uncertain. Germline CDR1 KGHSH, CDR2 LQKENI. V lost 2 bases and J lost 0, with 5 bases in between. This CDR3 has 15 residues. The CDR3 is CASSPKSSGANVLTF. The CDR3 nucleotides are TGTGCCAGCTCACCAAAGAGCTCTGGGGCCAACGTCCTGACTTTC.

This CDR3 is CASSQTQGSGTEAFF. In DNA form, the CDR3 reads TGCGCCAGCAGCCAAACCCAGGGGTCGGGCACTGAAGCTTTCTTT. The chain carries TRBV10-1 and TRBJ1-1; tentatively, D is TRBD1 (6 bases). Per the germline V gene, CDR1 is WNHNN and CDR2 is SYGVQD (reference sequence). V lost 6 bases to trimming and J lost 4 bases, with 18 bases between them. This CDR3 spans 15 amino acids.

This clonotype has just a few counts. This chain's CDR3 is CASSFLTVTDTQYF. The CDR3 bases are TGTGCCAGCAGCTTCCTTACTGTCACAGATACGCAGTATTTT. The chain joins TRBV11-3 to TRBJ2-3; no definite D call. Germline CDR1 SGHNT, CDR2 YENEEA. There are 14 residues in the CDR3. V was pared by 3 bases and J by 2 bases, with 9 bases between.

Turning to this clonotype: The CDR3 ends on some other residue instead of the conserved phenylalanine or tryptophan, so this is likely a read error. This sequence joins TRBV5-1 and TRBJ2-7; 7 nucleotides align to TRBD1. V was pared by 1 base and J by 3 bases, with 1 base of the junction left unmatched. Germline-derived CDR1 and CDR2 are SGHRS and YFSETQ. The CDR3 contains 13 residues. The CDR3 loop reads CASSLNRGYEQYL. The CDR3 DNA reads as TGCGCCAGCAGCTTGAACAGGGGCTACGAGCAGTACCTC.

The chain is built from TRBV6-2 or TRBV6-3 and TRBJ2-3, with D possibly matching TRBD1 (6 bases). Trimming stripped 8 bases from V and 8 bases from J, with 17 bases between. The germline V gene encodes CDR1 MNHEY and CDR2 SVGEGT. The length of the CDR3 is 13 residues. The CDR3 spells CASGYSGGLTQYF. The CDR3 DNA is TGTGCCAGCGGATACAGTGGGGGCCTTACGCAGTATTTT.

This clonotype was counted between two and nine times. The V call is TRBV6-1, the J call TRBJ2-7; a weak D match, TRBD2 (6 bases). The CDR3 covers 13 residues. Germline assignment: CDR1 MNHNS and CDR2 SASEGT. V shed 3 bases and J shed 4 bases, with 10 bases lying between them. The CDR3 here is CASSDGGRYEQYF. CDR3 sequence (DNA): TGTGCCAGCAGTGATGGGGGGAGGTACGAGCAGTACTTC.

This clonotype was seen ten or more times. The chain employs TRBV7-2 and TRBJ2-7; TRBD2 matches 7 bases. After removal of 1 base from V and 5 bases from J, the junction contained 8 bases not matched to a gene. Germline assignment: CDR1 SGHTA and CDR2 FQGNSA. This CDR3 has 15 amino acids. CDR3 sequence: CASSLVAGRIDEQYF. The DNA for the CDR3 is TGTGCCAGCAGCTTAGTCGCCGGGAGGATTGACGAGCAGTACTTC. Combining the CDR3 with reference TRBV7-2 and TRBJ2-7 gives the whole variable domain GAGVSQSPSNKVTEKGKDVELRCDPISGHTALYWYRQSLGQGLEFLIYFQGNSAPDKSGLPSDRFSAERTGGSVSTLTIQRTQQEDSAVYLCASSLVAGRIDEQYFGPGTRLTVT.